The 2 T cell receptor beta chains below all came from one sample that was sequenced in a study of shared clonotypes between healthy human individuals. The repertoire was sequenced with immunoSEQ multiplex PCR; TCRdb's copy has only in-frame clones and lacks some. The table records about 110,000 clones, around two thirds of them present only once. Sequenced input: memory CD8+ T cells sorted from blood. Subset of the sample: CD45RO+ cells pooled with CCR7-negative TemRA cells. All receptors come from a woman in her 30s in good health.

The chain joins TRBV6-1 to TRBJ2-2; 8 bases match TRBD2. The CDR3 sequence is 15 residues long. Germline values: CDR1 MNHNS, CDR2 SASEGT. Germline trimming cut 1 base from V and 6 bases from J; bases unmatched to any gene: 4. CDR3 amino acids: CASSEGTSFPGELFF. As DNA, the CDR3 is TGTGCCAGCAGTGAAGGGACTAGCTTTCCCGGGGAGCTGTTTTTT.

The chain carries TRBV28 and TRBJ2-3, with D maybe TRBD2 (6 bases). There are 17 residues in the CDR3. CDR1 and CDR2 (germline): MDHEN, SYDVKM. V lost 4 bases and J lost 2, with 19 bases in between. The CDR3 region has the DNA TGTGCCAGCAGTTGGGGGGTTAATAGCGGACTCACAGATACGCAGTATTTT. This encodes CASSWGVNSGLTDTQYF.